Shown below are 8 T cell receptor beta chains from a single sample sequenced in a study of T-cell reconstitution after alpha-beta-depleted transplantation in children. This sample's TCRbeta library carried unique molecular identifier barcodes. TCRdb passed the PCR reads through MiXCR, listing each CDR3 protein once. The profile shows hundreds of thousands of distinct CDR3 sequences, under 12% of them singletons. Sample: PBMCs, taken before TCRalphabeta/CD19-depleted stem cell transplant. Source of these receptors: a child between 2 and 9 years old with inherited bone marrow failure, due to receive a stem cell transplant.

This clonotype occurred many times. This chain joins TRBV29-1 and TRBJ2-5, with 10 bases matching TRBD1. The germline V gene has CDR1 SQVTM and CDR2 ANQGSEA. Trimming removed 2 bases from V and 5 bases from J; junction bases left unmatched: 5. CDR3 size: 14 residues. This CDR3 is CSVEWTGGSETQYF. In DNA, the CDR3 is TGCAGCGTTGAATGGACAGGGGGAAGCGAGACCCAGTACTTC.

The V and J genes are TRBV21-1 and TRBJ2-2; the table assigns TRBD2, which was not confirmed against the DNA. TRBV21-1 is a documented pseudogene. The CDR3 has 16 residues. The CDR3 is CASKTVLLGDTGELFF. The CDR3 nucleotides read TGTGCCAGCAAGACGGTCCTACTAGGGGACACCGGGGAGCTGTTTTTT.

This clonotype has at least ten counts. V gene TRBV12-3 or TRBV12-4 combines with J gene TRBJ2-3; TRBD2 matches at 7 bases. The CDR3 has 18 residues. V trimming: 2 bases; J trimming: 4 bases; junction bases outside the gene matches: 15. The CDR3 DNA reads TGTGCCAGCAGTTTAACCATTTTGACTAGCATCATTTCAGATACGCAGTATTTT. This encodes CASSLTILTSIISDTQYF.

CDR3 sequence (DNA): TGTGCCAGCAGCTGGAGTCAGGCCCACCAAGAGACCCAGTACTTC. Its translation: CASSWSQAHQETQYF. This chain joins TRBV5-6 and TRBJ2-5; D is unclear. CDR3 length: 15 residues. Germline CDR1 is SGHDT and CDR2 is YYEEEE. The ends were cut back, 3 bases at V and 0 bases at J, with 12 bases in the middle.

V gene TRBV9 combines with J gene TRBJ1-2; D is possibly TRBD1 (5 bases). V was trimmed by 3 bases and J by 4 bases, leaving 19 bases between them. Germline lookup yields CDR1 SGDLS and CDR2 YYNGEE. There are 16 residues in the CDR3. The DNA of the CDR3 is TGTGCCAGCAGCGCAAGGGACGGCTTCCCTTTCTATGGCTACACCTTC. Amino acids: CASSARDGFPFYGYTF.

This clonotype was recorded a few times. This CDR3 reads CASSGNRGSYNEQFF. The CDR3 DNA reads TGTGCCAGCAGCGGTAACAGGGGGTCCTACAATGAGCAGTTCTTC. The chain is built from TRBV9 and TRBJ2-1; TRBD1 matches at 8 bases. Per the germline V gene, CDR1 is SGDLS and CDR2 is YYNGEE. V trimming: 3 bases; J trimming: 1 base; junction bases outside the gene matches: 3. The CDR3 covers 15 residues.

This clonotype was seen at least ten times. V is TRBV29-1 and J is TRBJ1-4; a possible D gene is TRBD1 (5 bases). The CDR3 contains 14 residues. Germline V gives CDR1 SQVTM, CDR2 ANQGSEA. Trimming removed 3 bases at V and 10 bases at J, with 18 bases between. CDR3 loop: CSVDEGRGHGKLFF. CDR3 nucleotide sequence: TGCAGCGTTGATGAGGGTCGAGGACACGGAAAACTGTTTTTT. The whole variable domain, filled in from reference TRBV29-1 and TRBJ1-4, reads SAVISQKPSRDICQRGTSLTIQCQVDSQVTMMFWYRQQPGQSLTLIATANQGSEATYESGFVIDKFPISRPNLTFSTLTVSNMSPEDSSIYLCSVDEGRGHGKLFFGSGTQLSVL.

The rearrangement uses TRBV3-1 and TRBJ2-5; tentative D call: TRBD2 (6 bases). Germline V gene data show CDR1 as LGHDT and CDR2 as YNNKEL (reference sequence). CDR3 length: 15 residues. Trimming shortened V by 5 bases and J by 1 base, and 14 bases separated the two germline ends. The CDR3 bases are TGTGCCAGCAGCACACCCGGGACTCGCCAAGAGACCCAGTACTTC. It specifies CASSTPGTRQETQYF.